This is a list of T cell receptor beta chains from one sample in a study of siplizumab effects on memory and regulatory T cells. The method was immunoSEQ multiplex PCR; TCRdb's version includes in-frame clones alone and lacks a portion of them. The sample lists about 68,000 clones, 93% occurring once. The sample was CD8+ T cells sorted from blood. These receptors all stem from a human donor in good health. The CDR3 runs from the conserved cysteine through the conserved F or W. The D gene is left open where the match is weak. Only some rows state a clone size, as once, few, many or a class for expanded clones.

TRBJ2-5,-,-,TRBV7-3,TGTGCCAGCAGCAACCCCGAGGAGGAACAGTACCAAGAGACCCAGTACTTC,CASSNPEEEQYQETQYF
TRBJ2-1,TRBD1,-,TRBV5-1,TGCGCCAGCAGCTCGACAGGGTACAATGAGCAGTTCTTC,CASSSTGYNEQFF
TRBJ2-1,TRBD2,-,TRBV7-3,TGTGCCAGCAGCTTAGGGGGGGACTACACCTACAATGAGCAGTTCTTC,CASSLGGDYTYNEQFF
TRBJ2-3,TRBD2,-,TRBV19,TGTGCCAGTAGTATACTAGCGGGGGGATCAGATACGCAGTATTTT,CASSILAGGSDTQYF
TRBJ2-1,-,-,TRBV4-1,TGCGCCAGCAGCCCCGGACTATTAGAGACACTTTACAATGAGCAGTTCTTC,CASSPGLLETLYNEQFF
TRBJ2-7,TRBD1,-,TRBV7-9,TGTGCCAGCAGCTTCCCGGGACAGGGCTACGAGCAGTACTTC,CASSFPGQGYEQYF
TRBJ2-2,-,-,TRBV9,TGTGCCAGCAGCGACCCTTCAGGGGACACCGGGGAGCTGTTTTTT,CASSDPSGDTGELFF
TRBJ2-7,-,-,TRBV11-2,TGTGCCAGCAGTTATCCGGGACGGGCGCCCTACGAGCAGTACTTC,CASSYPGRAPYEQYF
TRBJ2-3,-,-,TRBV6-1,TGTGCCAGCAGTGAACAAGAAGGGACAGATACGCAGTATTTT,CASSEQEGTDTQYF
TRBJ1-3,-,-,TRBV19,TGTGCCAGTAGTTTGTCGGCTGCTCGTGGAAACACCATATATTTT,CASSLSAARGNTIYF
TRBJ2-1,-,-,TRBV19,TGTGCCAGTAGTCCAGGGTTGGGAAATGAGCAGTTCTTC,CASSPGLGNEQFF
TRBJ2-3,-,-,TRBV6-5,TGTGCCAGCAAGTCGGGATTGGGGCCAGATACGCAGTATTTT,CASKSGLGPDTQYF
TRBJ2-3,-,-,TRBV7-6,TGTGCCAGCAGCCCGTCCTGGGGGCGCACAGATACGCAGTATTTT,CASSPSWGRTDTQYF
TRBJ1-3,-,-,TRBV5-6,TGTGCCAGCAGCCTAGGGACGGGAGACACCATATATTTT,CASSLGTGDTIYF
TRBJ2-7,TRBD1,-,TRBV28,TGTGCCAGCAGTTTTCGGGACAGGGGTTACGAGCAGTACTTC,CASSFRDRGYEQYF
TRBJ2-5,-,-,TRBV28,TGTGCCAGCAGTTTAGACAGGTTCCAAGAGACCCAGTACTTC,CASSLDRFQETQYF
TRBJ1-1,-,-,TRBV7-9,TGTGCCAGCAGCTTCGGCCAGACCATGATGAACACTGAAGCTTTCTTT,CASSFGQTMMNTEAFF
TRBJ2-1,-,-,TRBV12-2,TGTGCAAGTCGCCCTCTCGTGGGGCCTGGGGAGTTCTTC,CASRPLVGPGEFF
TRBJ2-3,TRBD2,-,TRBV29-1,TGCAGCGTTCCAAGCGGGACCAGCACAGATACGCAGTATTTT,CSVPSGTSTDTQYF
TRBJ2-2,TRBD2,once,TRBV5-4,TGTGCCAGCAGCATTAGCGGGTCCGGGGAGCTGTTTTTT,CASSISGSGELFF
TRBJ2-6,-,-,TRBV7-9,TGTGCCAGCAGCGCCCCCGTGGCGGGGCGACCGGGGGCCAACGTCCTGACTTTC,CASSAPVAGRPGANVLTF
TRBJ1-2,TRBD1,-,TRBV30,TGTGCCTGGGGACAGGGGAACGGCTACACCTTC,CAWGQGNGYTF
TRBJ2-7,TRBD1,-,TRBV5-1,TGCGCCAGCAGCTTGACAGGGGGCTACGAGCAGTACTTC,CASSLTGGYEQYF
TRBJ2-4,-,-,TRBV28,TGTGCCAGCAGCCCGACCGTACGGGACAAGGGCAAAAACATTCAGTACTTC,CASSPTVRDKGKNIQYF
TRBJ2-6,-,once,TRBV6-6,TGTGCCAGCAGTTCCGGGGACCACTCTGGGGCCAACGTCCTGACTTTC,CASSSGDHSGANVLTF
TRBJ2-1,-,-,TRBV11-2,TGTGCCGATGTCAGGTTGCGGAATGAGCAGTTCTTC,CADVRLRNEQFF
TRBJ1-2,-,-,TRBV5-6,TGTGCCAGCAGCTTGGTACGGGACGCGTTTTCAGGCTACACCTTC,CASSLVRDAFSGYTF
TRBJ2-1,TRBD2,once,TRBV27,TGTGCCAGCAGTTTAAGGTCAGACTTAGCGGGGGGGCCCGGTGAGCAGTTCTTC,CASSLRSDLAGGPGEQFF
TRBJ2-7,-,-,TRBV19,TGTGCCAGTAGATCCAGGACAGAAAACTCCTACGAGCAGTACTTC,CASRSRTENSYEQYF
TRBJ1-2,-,few,TRBV19,TGTGCCAGTATCCTGGGAGGGGTTGGCTACACCTTC,CASILGGVGYTF
TRBJ1-1,-,-,TRBV6-6,TGTGCCAGCACTAAGACAGAGAACACTGAAGCTTTCTTT,CASTKTENTEAFF
TRBJ1-4,-,once,TRBV7-6,TGTGCCAGCAGCGTCTCGGGGGCTTGGGAAAAACTGTTTTTT,CASSVSGAWEKLFF
TRBJ2-7,-,-,TRBV5-6,TGTGCCAGCAGCCCCGGGTGGGGCAGCAAATCCTACGAGCAGTACTTC,CASSPGWGSKSYEQYF
TRBJ2-7,-,-,TRBV28,TGTGCCAGCAGTTCAGAACCAGACAGGAACTACGAGCAGTACTTC,CASSSEPDRNYEQYF
TRBJ2-7,TRBD2,-,TRBV2,TGTGCCAGCAGAGATACTAGCGGGGGCTACGAGCAGTACTTC,CASRDTSGGYEQYF
TRBJ2-7,-,-,TRBV15,TGTGCCACCAGCAGAGACGAAGGACTGACAGTGTACGAGCAGTACTTC,CATSRDEGLTVYEQYF
TRBJ1-5,-,-,TRBV13,TGTGCCAGCAGCTTGTGGGGGTCAAATCAGCCCCAGCATTTT,CASSLWGSNQPQHF
TRBJ2-5,-,-,TRBV6-5,TGTGCCAGCAGGGGGGGATTGGAGACCCAGTACTTC,CASRGGLETQYF
TRBJ2-5,-,-,TRBV11-2,TGTGCCAGCAGCTTAGGGTCGCTAGTTATGGAGACCCAGTACTTC,CASSLGSLVMETQYF
TRBJ2-2,-,-,TRBV5-1,TGCGCCAGCAGCGGGGGCACCGGGGAGCTGTTTTTT,CASSGGTGELFF
TRBJ2-3,TRBD2,-,TRBV27,TGTGCCAGCAGTTTTGGGGGGGGCACAGATACGCAGTATTTT,CASSFGGGTDTQYF
TRBJ1-5,TRBD1,-,TRBV27,TGTGCCAGCAGCTTTACAGGGGTAGGTCAGCCCCAGCATTTT,CASSFTGVGQPQHF
TRBJ2-3,-,-,TRBV4-3,TGCGCCAGCAGCCAATATACCGGGACTCTCACAGATACGCAGTATTTT,CASSQYTGTLTDTQYF
TRBJ2-7,-,once,TRBV30,TGTGCCTGGAGTGTAACAACCTACGAGCAGTACTTC,CAWSVTTYEQYF
TRBJ2-2,-,-,TRBV4-3,TGCGCCAGCAGCGACATTACAGGGCACGGCGGGGAGCTGTTTTTT,CASSDITGHGGELFF
TRBJ2-7,TRBD1,-,TRBV29-1,TGCAGCGTTGAAGAGGCGGACAGGGCAGGGTACGAGCAGTACTTC,CSVEEADRAGYEQYF
TRBJ2-3,-,-,TRBV19,TGTGCCAGTAGTATGGGTTTGGATACGCAGTATTTT,CASSMGLDTQYF
TRBJ2-1,TRBD2,-,TRBV4-1,TGCGCCAGCAGCCAAGAGGGACTAGAAGGTGAGCAGTTCTTC,CASSQEGLEGEQFF
TRBJ2-6,-,-,TRBV10-3,TGTGCCATCAGTGAAAATGGGGCCAACGTCCTGACTTTC,CAISENGANVLTF
TRBJ1-1,-,-,TRBV9,TGTGCCAGCAGCGGCGGGACAATGAACACTGAAGCTTTCTTT,CASSGGTMNTEAFF
TRBJ2-7,-,-,TRBV25-1,TGTGCCAGCAGTGAGCCCCGGACGTGGGGGTACGAGCAGTACTTC,CASSEPRTWGYEQYF
TRBJ1-1,TRBD1,-,TRBV6-5,TGTGCCAGCAGTGAGCCGGGACAGATCACTGAAGCTTTCTTT,CASSEPGQITEAFF